This TCR beta chain was profiled in a study of T cell responses to AZD1222 COVID-19 vaccine (dated by TCRdb to the early 2020s). As for the study more broadly: AZD1222 recipients with second doses at about 4 weeks or about 12 weeks were pooled, because spike-specific TCR depth and breadth did not differ between schedules. A total of approximately 240 trial participants underwent TCR sequencing, of whom about 200 received two doses of AZD1222 and approximately 25 received two doses of the MenACWY control vaccine. Trial participants were enrolled by age into 18-55, 56-69 and 70-plus year subgroups, with roughly 150, 30 and 60 TCR-sequenced participants respectively. The full study reports these points: The 56-69-year group was small, and its depth increase did not reach significance, likely because of low power. Because no day 14 peak-response samples were available, the repertoires could be characterized only after the peak T cell response. Reportedly, almost half of the unique spike-specific TCRs recognized epitopes lying outside the regions that are mutated in the B.1.351 and B.1.1.7 variants. After two AZD1222 doses, spike-specific TCR breadth and depth were significantly higher than at day 0 and than in MenACWY recipients. Participants were mostly white British and included more females than males, and it was suggested by the authors that clonal diversity may have been underestimated. Only 5 to 7 AZD1222 recipients were SARS-CoV-2 seropositive at baseline, limiting conclusions about previously exposed vaccinees. The whole spike protein was spanned by vaccine-associated CD4 TCRs, and dominant responses were seen in regions 160-218 and 743-854.

This clone was recorded a few times. The antigen it recognizes is unknown. One base away there is no much larger clone; base qualities are not given. The CDR3 regions of human TCRbeta chains were analyzed by immunosequencing. The study's own analysis went as follows. TCRs in the repertoires were matched against a reference library of SARS-CoV-2-specific TCRs that had been generated with the MIRA antigen-specificity platform. Breadth meant the fraction of unique TCRs that were SARS-CoV-2-associated, whereas depth meant the fraction of total T cells that were SARS-CoV-2-associated. Using the MIRA data, every spike-specific TCR was mapped to the spike region that the TCR reacted to and assigned to either a CD4 or a CD8 class. Log10-transformed breadth and depth values were compared by one-way ANOVA with Sidak's multiple comparisons tests. Held by TCRdb, this immuneACCESS table contains in-frame sequences only and omits some clones. Under half of the omission traces to an unresolved V gene where checked; the cause of the rest is unknown. V and J calls and clone size follow that table, whereas D and trimming were derived from the DNA. The sample table records approximately 140,000 clones; around 89% of these occur just once. Of the sample, over 13% falls within the top ten clones.

Trimming removed 0 bases from V and 2 bases from J, leaving 11 bases between the germline ends. The CDR3 measures 16 amino acids from cysteine to phenylalanine. The kept DNA is CDR3 alone, 48 bases in frame from the first base. Looking up the germline V gene (reference sequence) yields CDR1 LGHDT and CDR2 YNNKEL. The time point label of this sample denotes: baseline before first vaccination. Samples from vaccinated people were obtained from the UK trials COV001 and COV002, which included a single-blind randomized controlled phase 2/3 trial of AZD1222 (ChAdOx1 nCoV-19) in healthy adults. Trial participant PBMC samples were collected at day 0 and day 28 after the second dose for TCRbeta chain sequencing.

The input for sequencing was peripheral blood, taken on day 0 of AZD1222 vaccination. This sequence uses TRBV3-1 (or the pseudogene TRBV3-2) and TRBJ1-5; the D gene is unclear. The receptor comes from an adult in good health. The bases are TGTGCCAGCAGCCAAGATGATCGGGGAGGCAATCAGCCCCAGCATTTT. Translation gives CASSQDDRGGNQPQHF.